Sequencing of this T cell receptor (beta chain) was carried out in a study of PD-L1 blockade in urothelial cancer. Turning to the study itself: Bladder-origin urothelial cancer in males described most of the roughly 30 patients. Median T cell yield per blood sample was about 150,000 cells. Study-wide points: Greater 3-week expansion of tumor-associated blood clones was recorded for durable-benefit patients.

Some clones are missing from TCRdb's copy, which holds only in-frame ones; the method was immunoSEQ multiplex PCR. The table lists under 70,000 clones, 88% of them singletons. This sample's time point: peripheral blood 6 weeks after treatment start. From germline, CDR1 is MDHEN and CDR2 SYDVKM. J lost 1 base, V lost 5 bases, and 4 bases had no gene match. The CDR3 has 15 amino acids. As for this clone: Its specificity is unknown.

This TCR was recovered from a man aged 55 to 70 with urothelial cancer. Specimen: PBMCs, collected around atezolizumab (anti-PD-L1) treatment. The V call is TRBV28, the J call TRBJ2-7; TRBD2 matches at 11 bases. This CDR3 is CASSHLAGGSYEQYF. In nucleotides, the CDR3 is TGTGCCAGCAGTCACCTAGCGGGAGGATCCTACGAGCAGTACTTC.